Presented here are 2 T cell receptor beta chains from one specimen sequenced in a study of neurological immune-mediated disorders. In TCRdb, the 5' RACE reads were re-called with MiXCR into one record per CDR3 protein. The repertoire holds roughly 48,000 distinct CDR3 sequences, with roughly 13% as singletons. Time point specified: longitudinal time-point 3. Input material: PBMCs. The receptors were sampled from a male donor with HTLV-1-associated myelopathy (HAM/TSP).

This clonotype is medium-sized in the sample. This chain uses TRBV5-6 with TRBJ1-1; D gene uncertain. Deletions cut 0 bases from V and 1 base from J, with 4 bases between. This CDR3 is built from 13 residues. CDR1 SGHDT and CDR2 YYEEEE come from the germline V gene. CDR3 nucleotide sequence: TGTGCCAGCAGCTTGGGACCGAACACTGAAGCTTTCTTT. This sequence encodes CASSLGPNTEAFF.

The sample holds many counts of this clonotype. The chain carries TRBV3-1 and TRBJ2-5, with no clear D. The CDR3 covers 12 residues. Trimming pared 7 bases from V and 7 bases from J, leaving 13 bases between. Germline V gene lookup returns CDR1 LGHDT and CDR2 YNNKEL (reference sequence). CDR3 nucleotide sequence: TGTGCCAGCACTCCGGATTCGGGGACCCAGTACTTC. This sequence encodes CASTPDSGTQYF.